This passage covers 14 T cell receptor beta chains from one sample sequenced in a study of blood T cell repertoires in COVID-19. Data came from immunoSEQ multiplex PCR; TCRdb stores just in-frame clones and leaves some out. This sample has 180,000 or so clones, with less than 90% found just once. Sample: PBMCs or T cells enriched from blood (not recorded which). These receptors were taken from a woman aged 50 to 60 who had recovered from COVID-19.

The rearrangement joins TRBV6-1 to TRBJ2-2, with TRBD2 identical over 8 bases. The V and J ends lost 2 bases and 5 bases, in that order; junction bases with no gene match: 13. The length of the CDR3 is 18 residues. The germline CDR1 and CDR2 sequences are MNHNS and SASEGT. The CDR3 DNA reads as TGTGCCAGCAGTGAATCCGTAACGGTAGCGGGGCTTACCGGGGAGCTGTTTTTT. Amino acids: CASSESVTVAGLTGELFF.

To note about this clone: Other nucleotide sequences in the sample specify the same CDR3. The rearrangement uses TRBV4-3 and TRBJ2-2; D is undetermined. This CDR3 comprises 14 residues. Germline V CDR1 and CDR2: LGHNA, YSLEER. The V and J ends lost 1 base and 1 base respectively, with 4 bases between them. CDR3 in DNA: TGCGCCAGCAGCCAAGCGGGGAACACCGGGGAGCTGTTTTTT. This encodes CASSQAGNTGELFF.

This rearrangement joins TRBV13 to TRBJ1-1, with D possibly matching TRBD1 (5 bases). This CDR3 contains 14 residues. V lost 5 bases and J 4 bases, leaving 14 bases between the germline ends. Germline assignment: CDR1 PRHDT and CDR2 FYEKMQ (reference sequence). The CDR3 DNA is TGTGCCAGCAGCCCGAACACAGGTGGCACTGAAGCTTTCTTT. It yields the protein CASSPNTGGTEAFF.

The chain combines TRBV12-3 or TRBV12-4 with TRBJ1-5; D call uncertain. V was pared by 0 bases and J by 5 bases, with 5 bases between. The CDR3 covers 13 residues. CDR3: CASSLAQDQPQHF. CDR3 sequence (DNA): TGTGCCAGCAGTTTAGCCCAGGATCAGCCCCAGCATTTT.

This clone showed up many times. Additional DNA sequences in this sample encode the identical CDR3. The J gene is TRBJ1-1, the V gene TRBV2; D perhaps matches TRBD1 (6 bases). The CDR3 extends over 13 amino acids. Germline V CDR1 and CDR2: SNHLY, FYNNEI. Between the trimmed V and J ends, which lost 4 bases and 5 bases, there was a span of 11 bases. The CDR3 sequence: CASSGQGNTEAFF. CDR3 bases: TGTGCCAGCAGTGGTCAGGGGAATACTGAAGCTTTCTTT.

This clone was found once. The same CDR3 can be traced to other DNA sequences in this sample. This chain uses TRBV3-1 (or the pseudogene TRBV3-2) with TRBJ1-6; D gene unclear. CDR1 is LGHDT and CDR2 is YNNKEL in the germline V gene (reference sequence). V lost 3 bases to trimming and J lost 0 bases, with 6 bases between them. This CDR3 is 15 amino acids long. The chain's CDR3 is CASSQGSSYNSPLHF. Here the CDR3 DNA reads TGTGCCAGCAGCCAGGGGAGCTCCTATAATTCACCCCTCCACTTT.

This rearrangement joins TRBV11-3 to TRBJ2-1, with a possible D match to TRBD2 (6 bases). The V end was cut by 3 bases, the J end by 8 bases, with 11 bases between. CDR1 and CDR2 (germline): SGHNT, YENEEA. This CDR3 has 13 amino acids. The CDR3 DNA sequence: TGTGCCAGCAGCTTGACTAGTTTATATGAGCAGTTCTTC. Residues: CASSLTSLYEQFF.

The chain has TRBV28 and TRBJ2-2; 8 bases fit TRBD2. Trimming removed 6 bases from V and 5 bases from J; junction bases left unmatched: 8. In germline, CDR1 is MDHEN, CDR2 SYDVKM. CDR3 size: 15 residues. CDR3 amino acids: CASRLSGSRTGELFF. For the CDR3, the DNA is TGTGCCAGCAGACTGAGCGGGAGCAGGACCGGGGAGCTGTTTTTT.

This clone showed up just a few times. In DNA, the CDR3 is TGTGCCAGCAGCGTTGGAGGGTCGCCTACCGGGGAGCTGTTTTTT. Translation: CASSVGGSPTGELFF. The V gene is TRBV9, the J gene TRBJ2-2; possible D gene TRBD2, 6 bases. The CDR3 sequence is 15 residues long. Per the germline V gene, CDR1 is SGDLS and CDR2 is YYNGEE. The ends were cut back, 2 bases at V and 5 bases at J, with 13 bases in the middle.

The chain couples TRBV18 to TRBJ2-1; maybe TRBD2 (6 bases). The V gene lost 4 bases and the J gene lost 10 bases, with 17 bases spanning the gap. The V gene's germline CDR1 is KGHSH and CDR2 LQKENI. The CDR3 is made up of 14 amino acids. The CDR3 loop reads CASSLGTSSGEQFF. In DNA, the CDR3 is TGTGCCAGCTCACTAGGGACTTCCTCGGGGGAGCAGTTCTTC. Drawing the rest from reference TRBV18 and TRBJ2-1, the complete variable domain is NAGVMQNPRHLVRRRGQEARLRCSPMKGHSHVYWYRQLPEEGLKFMVYLQKENIIDESGMPKERFSAEFPKEGPSILRIQQVVRGDSAAYFCASSLGTSSGEQFFGPGTRLTVL.

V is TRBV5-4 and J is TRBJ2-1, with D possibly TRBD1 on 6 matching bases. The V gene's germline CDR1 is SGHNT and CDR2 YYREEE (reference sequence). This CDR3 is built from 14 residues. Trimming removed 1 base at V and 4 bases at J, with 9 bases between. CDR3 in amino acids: CASSLQGIYNEQFF. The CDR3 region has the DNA TGTGCCAGCAGCTTGCAGGGGATTTACAATGAGCAGTTCTTC.

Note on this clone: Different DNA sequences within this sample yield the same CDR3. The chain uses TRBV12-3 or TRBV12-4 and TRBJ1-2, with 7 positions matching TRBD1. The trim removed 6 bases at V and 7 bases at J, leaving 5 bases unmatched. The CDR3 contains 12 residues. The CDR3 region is CASSLTGAGYTF. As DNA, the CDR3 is TGTGCCAGCAGCCTCACAGGGGCTGGCTACACCTTC.

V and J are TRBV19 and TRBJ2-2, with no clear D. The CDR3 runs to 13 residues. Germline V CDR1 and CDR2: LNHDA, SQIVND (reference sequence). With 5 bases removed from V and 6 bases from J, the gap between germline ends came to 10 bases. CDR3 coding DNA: TGTGCCAGTAGTGACTTTGGCCCCGGGGAGCTGTTTTTT. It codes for CASSDFGPGELFF.

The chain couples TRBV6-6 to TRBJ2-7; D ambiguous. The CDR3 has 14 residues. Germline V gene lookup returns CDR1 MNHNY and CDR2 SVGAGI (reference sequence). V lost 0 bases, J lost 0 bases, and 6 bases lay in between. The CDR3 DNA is TGTGCCAGCAGTTACTCGGCAGGCTCCTACGAGCAGTACGTC. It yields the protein CASSYSAGSYEQYV.